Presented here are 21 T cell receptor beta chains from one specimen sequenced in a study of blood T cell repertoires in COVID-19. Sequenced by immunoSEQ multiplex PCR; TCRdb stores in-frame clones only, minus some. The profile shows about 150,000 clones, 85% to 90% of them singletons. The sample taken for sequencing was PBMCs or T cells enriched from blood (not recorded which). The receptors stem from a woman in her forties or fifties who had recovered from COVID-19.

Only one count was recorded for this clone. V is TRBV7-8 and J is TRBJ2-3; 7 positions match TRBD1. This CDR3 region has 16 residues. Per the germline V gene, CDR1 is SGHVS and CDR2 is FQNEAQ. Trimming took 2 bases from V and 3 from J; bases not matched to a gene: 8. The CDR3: CASSLRQGRGTDTQYF. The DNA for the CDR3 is TGTGCCAGCAGCTTAAGACAGGGAAGGGGGACAGATACGCAGTATTTT.

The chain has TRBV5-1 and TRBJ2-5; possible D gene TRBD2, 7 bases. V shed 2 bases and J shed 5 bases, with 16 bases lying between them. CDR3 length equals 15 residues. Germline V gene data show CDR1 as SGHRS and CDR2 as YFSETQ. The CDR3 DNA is TGCGCCAGCAGCTTCGGGGCGGGGGCCCTGGAGACCCAGTACTTC. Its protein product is CASSFGAGALETQYF.

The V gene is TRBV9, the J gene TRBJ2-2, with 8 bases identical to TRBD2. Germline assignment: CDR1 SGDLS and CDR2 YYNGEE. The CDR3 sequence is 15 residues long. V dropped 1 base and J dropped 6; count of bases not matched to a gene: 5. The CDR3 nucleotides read TGTGCCAGCAGCGTAATAGCGGGGAGCCCCGGGGAGCTGTTTTTT. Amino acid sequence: CASSVIAGSPGELFF. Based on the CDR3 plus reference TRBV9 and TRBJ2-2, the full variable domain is DSGVTQTPKHLITATGQRVTLRCSPRSGDLSVYWYQQSLDQGLQFLIQYYNGEERAKGNILERFSAQQFPDLHSELNLSSLELGDSALYFCASSVIAGSPGELFFGEGSRLTVL.

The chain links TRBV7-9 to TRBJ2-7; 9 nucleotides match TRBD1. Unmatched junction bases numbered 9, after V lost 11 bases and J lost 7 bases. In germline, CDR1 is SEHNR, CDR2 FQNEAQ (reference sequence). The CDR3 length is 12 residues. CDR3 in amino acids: CAAGTGTWEQYF. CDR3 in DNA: TGTGCCGCCGGGACAGGGACTTGGGAGCAGTACTTC.

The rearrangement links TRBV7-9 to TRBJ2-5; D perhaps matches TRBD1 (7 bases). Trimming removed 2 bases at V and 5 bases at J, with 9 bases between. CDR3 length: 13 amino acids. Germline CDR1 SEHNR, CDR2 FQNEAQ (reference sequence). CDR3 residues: CASSLPGGETQYF. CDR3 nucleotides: TGTGCCAGCAGCTTACCAGGGGGGGAGACCCAGTACTTC. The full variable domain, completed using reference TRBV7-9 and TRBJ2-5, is DTGVSQNPRHKITKRGQNVTFRCDPISEHNRLYWYRQTLGQGPEFLTYFQNEAQLEKSRLLSDRFSAERPKGSFSTLEIQRTEQGDSAMYLCASSLPGGETQYFGPGTRLLVL.

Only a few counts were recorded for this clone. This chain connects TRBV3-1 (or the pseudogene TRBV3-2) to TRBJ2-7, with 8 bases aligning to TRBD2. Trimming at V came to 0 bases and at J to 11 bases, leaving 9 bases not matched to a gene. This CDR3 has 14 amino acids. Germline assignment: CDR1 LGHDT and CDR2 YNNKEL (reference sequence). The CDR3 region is CASSQERALAAKYF. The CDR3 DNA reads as TGTGCCAGCAGCCAAGAAAGGGCACTAGCGGCAAAGTACTTC.

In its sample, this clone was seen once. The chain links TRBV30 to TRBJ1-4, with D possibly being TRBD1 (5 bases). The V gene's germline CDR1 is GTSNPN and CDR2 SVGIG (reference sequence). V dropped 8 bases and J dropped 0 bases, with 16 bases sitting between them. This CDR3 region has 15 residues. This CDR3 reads CAGSAGPATNEKLFF. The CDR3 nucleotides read TGTGCCGGTTCCGCAGGGCCGGCAACTAATGAAAAACTGTTTTTT.

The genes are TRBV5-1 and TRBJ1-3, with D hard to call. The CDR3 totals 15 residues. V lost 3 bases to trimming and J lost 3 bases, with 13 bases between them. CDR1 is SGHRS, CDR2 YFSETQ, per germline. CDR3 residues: CASSSQPGNGNTIYF. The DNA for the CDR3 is TGCGCCAGCAGCTCACAACCCGGGAATGGAAACACCATATATTTT.

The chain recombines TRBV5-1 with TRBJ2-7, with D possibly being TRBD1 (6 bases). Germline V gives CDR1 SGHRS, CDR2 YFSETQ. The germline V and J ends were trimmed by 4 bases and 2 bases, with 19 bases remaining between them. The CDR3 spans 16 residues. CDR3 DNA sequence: TGCGCCAGCAGCCTGGGGTCAGGGGACATAACCTACGAGCAGTACTTC. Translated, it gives CASSLGSGDITYEQYF.

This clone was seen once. The CDR3, as DNA: TGCGCCAGCAGCCAAGATCTTCCTAGCGGGGGGGCTGGAGAGACCCAGTACTTC. It encodes CASSQDLPSGGAGETQYF. The V call is TRBV4-3, the J call TRBJ2-5, with 12 bases lining up with TRBD2. Germline lookup yields CDR1 LGHNA and CDR2 YSLEER. This CDR3 is 18 amino acids long. V lost 0 bases and J lost 4; bases outside the gene matches: 9.

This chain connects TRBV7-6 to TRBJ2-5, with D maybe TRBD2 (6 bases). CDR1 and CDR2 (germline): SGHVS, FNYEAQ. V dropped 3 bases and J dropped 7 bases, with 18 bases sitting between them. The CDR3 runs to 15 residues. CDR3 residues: CASSLGGGARGTQYF. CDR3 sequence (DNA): TGTGCCAGCAGCTTGGGGGGAGGTGCCCGGGGGACCCAGTACTTC.

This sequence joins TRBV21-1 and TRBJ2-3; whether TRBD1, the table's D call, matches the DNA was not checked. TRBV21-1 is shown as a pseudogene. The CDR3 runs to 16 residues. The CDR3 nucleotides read TGTGCCAGCAGCAAGGGGGGGACAGGGGTGGCAGATACGCAGTATTTT. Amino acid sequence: CASSKGGTGVADTQYF.

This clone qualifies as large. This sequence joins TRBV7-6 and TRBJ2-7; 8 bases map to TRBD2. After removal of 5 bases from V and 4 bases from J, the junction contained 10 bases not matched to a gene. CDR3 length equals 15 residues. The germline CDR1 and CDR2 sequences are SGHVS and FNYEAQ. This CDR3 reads CASSLSGGGLYEQYF. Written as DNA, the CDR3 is TGTGCCAGCAGCCTCTCTGGCGGGGGGTTGTACGAGCAGTACTTC. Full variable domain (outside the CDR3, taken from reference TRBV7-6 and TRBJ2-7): GAGVSQSPRYKVTKRGQDVALRCDPISGHVSLYWYRQALGQGPEFLTYFNYEAQQDKSGLPNDRFSAERPEGSISTLTIQRTEQRDSAMYRCASSLSGGGLYEQYFGPGTRLTVT.

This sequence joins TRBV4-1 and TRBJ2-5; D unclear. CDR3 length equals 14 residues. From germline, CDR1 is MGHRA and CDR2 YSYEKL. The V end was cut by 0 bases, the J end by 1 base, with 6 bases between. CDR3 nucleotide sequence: TGCGCCAGCAGCCAAGAAAACTTCCAAGAGACCCAGTACTTC. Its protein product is CASSQENFQETQYF.

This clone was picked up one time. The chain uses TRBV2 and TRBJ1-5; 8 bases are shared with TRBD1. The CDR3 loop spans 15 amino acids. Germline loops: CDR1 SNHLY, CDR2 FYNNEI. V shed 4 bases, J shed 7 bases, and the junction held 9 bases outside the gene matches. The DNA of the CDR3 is TGTGCCAGCAGTGTGAGGACAGGGAGTCGCCAGCCCCAGCATTTT. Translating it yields CASSVRTGSRQPQHF.

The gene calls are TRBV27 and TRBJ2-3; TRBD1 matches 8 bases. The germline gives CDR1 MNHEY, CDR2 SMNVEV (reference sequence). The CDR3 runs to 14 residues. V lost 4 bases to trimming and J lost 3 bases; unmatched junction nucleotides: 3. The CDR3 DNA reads TGTGCCAGCAGTTGGACAGGGTGGACAGATACGCAGTATTTT. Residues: CASSWTGWTDTQYF.

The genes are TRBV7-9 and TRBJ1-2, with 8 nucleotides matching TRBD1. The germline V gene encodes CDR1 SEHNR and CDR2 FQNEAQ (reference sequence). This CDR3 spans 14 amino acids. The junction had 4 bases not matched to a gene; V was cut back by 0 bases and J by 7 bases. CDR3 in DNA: TGTGCCAGCAGCTTAGCCGGACAGGGAGTTGGCTACACCTTC. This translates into CASSLAGQGVGYTF.

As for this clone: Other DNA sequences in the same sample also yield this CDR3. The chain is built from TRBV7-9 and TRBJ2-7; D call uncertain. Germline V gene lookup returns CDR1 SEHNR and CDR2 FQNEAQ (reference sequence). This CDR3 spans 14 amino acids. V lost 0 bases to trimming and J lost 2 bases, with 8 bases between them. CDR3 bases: TGTGCCAGCAGCTTAGCTGGGCGAACCTACGAGCAGTACTTC. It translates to CASSLAGRTYEQYF.

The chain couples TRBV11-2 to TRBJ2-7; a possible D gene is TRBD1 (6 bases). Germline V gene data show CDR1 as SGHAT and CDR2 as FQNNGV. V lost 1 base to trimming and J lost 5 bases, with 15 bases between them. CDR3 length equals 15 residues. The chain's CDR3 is CASSLGSNRAHEQYF. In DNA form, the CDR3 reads TGTGCCAGCAGCTTAGGGAGTAACAGGGCCCACGAGCAGTACTTC.

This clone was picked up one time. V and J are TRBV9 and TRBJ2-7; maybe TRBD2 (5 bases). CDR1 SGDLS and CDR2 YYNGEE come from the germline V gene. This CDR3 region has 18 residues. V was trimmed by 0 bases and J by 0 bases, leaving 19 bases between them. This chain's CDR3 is CASSVGNPGRIDSYEQYF. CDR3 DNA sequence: TGTGCCAGCAGCGTAGGGAACCCGGGAAGGATTGACTCCTACGAGCAGTACTTC.

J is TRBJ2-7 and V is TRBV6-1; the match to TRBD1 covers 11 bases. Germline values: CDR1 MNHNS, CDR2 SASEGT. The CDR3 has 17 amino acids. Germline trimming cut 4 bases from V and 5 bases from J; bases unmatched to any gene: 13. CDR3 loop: CASSGRGQGGWRDEQYF. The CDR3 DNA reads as TGTGCCAGCAGTGGCCGGGGACAGGGGGGATGGCGGGACGAGCAGTACTTC.